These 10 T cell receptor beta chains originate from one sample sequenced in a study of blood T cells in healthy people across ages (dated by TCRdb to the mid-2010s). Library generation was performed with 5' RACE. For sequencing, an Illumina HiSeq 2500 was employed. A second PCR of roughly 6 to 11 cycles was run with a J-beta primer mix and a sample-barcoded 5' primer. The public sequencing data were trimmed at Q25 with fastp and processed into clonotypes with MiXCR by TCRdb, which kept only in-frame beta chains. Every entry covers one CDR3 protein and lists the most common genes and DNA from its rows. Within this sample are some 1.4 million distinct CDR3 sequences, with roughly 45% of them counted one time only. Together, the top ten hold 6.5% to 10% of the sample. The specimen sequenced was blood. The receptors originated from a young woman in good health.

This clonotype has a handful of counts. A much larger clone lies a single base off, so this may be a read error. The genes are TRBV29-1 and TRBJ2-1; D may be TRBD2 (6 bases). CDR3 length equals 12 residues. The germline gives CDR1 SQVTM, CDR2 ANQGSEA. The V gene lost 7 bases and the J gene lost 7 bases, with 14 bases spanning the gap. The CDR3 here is CSAGRGANEQFF. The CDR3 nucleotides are TGCAGCGCCGGCCGCGGGGCAAATGAGCAGTTCTTC.

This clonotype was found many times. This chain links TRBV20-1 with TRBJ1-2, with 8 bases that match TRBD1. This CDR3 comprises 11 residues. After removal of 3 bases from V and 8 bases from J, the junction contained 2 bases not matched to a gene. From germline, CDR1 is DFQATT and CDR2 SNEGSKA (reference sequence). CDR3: CSARDREGYTF. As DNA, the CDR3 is TGCAGTGCTAGGGACAGGGAGGGCTACACCTTC.

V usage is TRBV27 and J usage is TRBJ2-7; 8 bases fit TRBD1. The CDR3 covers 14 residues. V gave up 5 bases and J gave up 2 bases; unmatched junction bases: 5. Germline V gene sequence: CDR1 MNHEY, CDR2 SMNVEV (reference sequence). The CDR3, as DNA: TGTGCCAGCAGTGGTGAGACAGGGGCCTACGAGCAGTACTTC. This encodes CASSGETGAYEQYF.

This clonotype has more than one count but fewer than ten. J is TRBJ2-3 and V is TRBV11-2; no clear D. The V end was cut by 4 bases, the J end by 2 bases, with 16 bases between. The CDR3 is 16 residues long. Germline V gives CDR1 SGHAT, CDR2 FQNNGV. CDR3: CASSSTPDPHTDTQYF. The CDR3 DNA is TGTGCCAGCAGCTCCACCCCGGACCCTCACACAGATACGCAGTATTTT.

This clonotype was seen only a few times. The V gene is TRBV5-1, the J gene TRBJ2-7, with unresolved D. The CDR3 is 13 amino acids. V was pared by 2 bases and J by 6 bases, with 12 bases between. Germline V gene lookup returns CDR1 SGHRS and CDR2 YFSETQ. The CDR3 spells CASSFGSLSEQYF. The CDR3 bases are TGCGCCAGCAGCTTTGGTTCTCTGAGCGAGCAGTACTTC.

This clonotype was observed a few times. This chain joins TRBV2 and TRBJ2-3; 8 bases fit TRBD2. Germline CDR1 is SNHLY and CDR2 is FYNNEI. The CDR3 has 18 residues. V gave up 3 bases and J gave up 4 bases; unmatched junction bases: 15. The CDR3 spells CASSDAPGGTSRADTQYF. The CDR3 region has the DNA TGTGCCAGCAGTGACGCCCCGGGGGGGACTAGTCGGGCAGATACGCAGTATTTT.

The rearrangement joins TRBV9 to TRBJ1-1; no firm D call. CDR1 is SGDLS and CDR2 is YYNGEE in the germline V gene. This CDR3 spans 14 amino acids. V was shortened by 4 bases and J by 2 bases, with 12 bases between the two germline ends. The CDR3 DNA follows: TGTGCCAGCAGCACGGCGCCAGGCAACACTGAAGCTTTCTTT. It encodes CASSTAPGNTEAFF.

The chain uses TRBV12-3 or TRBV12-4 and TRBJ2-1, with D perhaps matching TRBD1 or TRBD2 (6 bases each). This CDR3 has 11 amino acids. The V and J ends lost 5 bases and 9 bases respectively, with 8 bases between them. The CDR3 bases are TGTGCCAGCAGTCGGGGGCTTGAGCAGTTCTTC. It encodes CASSRGLEQFF.

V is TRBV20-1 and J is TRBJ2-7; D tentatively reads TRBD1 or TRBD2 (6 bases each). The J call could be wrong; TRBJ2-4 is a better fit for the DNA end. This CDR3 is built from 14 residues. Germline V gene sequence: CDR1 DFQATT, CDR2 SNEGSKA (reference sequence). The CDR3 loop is CSARPQQGGDIQYF. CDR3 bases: TGCAGTGCTAGACCACAACAGGGAGGCGACATTCAGTACTTC.

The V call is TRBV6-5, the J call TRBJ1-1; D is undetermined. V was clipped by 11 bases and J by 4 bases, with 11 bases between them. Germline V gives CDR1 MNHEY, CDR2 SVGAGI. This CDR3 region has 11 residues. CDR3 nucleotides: TGTGCCGTCCAAGAGGGCACTGAAGCTTTCTTT. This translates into CAVQEGTEAFF.